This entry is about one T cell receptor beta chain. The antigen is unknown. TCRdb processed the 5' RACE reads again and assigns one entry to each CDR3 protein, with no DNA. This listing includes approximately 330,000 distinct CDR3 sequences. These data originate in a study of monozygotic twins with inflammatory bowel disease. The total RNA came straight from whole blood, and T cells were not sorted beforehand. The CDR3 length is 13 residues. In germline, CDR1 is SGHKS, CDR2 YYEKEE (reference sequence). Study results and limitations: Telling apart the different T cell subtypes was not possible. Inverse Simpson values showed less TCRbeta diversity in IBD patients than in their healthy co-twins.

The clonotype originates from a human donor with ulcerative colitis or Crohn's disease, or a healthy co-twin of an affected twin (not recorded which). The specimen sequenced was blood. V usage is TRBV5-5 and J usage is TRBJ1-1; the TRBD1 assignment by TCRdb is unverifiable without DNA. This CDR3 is CASSLSWTGEAFF. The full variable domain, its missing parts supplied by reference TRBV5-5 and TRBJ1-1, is DAGVTQSPTHLIKTRGQQVTLRCSPISGHKSVSWYQQVLGQGPQFIFQYYEKEERGRGNFPDRFSARQFPNYSSELNVNALLLGDSALYLCASSLSWTGEAFFGQGTRLTVV.